This is a list of T cell receptor beta chains from one sample in a study of cytomegalovirus exposure and HLA in healthy donors. Sequencing used immunoSEQ multiplex PCR; TCRdb keeps in-frame clones, though not all of them. The sample yields approximately 160,000 clones, around 63% seen once. Sequenced material: PBMCs. Source of these receptors: a woman under 30 in good health and CMV-seropositive. Each CDR3 is given without its conserved first and last residue. Fields, in order: D gene, V gene, J gene, CDR3 protein. A D gene is named only where the DNA matches it firmly.

d_gene: .
v_gene: TRBV6-1
j_gene: TRBJ1-1
CDR3aa: ASGQLSEAF

d_gene: TRBD1
v_gene: TRBV6-6
j_gene: TRBJ1-1
CDR3aa: ASNPGTGLNTEAF

d_gene: .
v_gene: TRBV10-3
j_gene: TRBJ2-7
CDR3aa: AISEVIRVYEQY

d_gene: TRBD2
v_gene: TRBV9
j_gene: TRBJ2-5
CDR3aa: ASSAGSTSGGAGGWETQY

d_gene: TRBD1
v_gene: TRBV27
j_gene: TRBJ2-7
CDR3aa: ASSLGQGARYEQY

d_gene: .
v_gene: TRBV30
j_gene: TRBJ2-1
CDR3aa: AWSVLPGRGHNEQF

d_gene: .
v_gene: TRBV6-1
j_gene: TRBJ2-1
CDR3aa: ASSRFRAGNNEQF

d_gene: TRBD2
v_gene: TRBV2
j_gene: TRBJ2-1
CDR3aa: ASIRKGSGSNEQF

d_gene: TRBD1
v_gene: TRBV19
j_gene: TRBJ1-1
CDR3aa: ASSRGTGLNTEAF

d_gene: .
v_gene: TRBV7-8
j_gene: TRBJ1-5
CDR3aa: ASSLAGTPLGNQPQH

d_gene: TRBD1
v_gene: TRBV5-4
j_gene: TRBJ2-5
CDR3aa: ASSPGTGRETQY

d_gene: .
v_gene: TRBV15
j_gene: TRBJ1-1
CDR3aa: ATSRDGWGERYTEAF

d_gene: TRBD1
v_gene: TRBV7-9
j_gene: TRBJ1-1
CDR3aa: ASSPGGRDEAF

d_gene: TRBD1
v_gene: TRBV7-6
j_gene: TRBJ2-2
CDR3aa: ASSLEQGANTGELF

d_gene: .
v_gene: TRBV7-2
j_gene: TRBJ2-3
CDR3aa: ASSLASWGSGGTDTQY

d_gene: TRBD1
v_gene: TRBV15
j_gene: TRBJ1-4
CDR3aa: ATSRPGQANEKLF

d_gene: .
v_gene: TRBV4-1
j_gene: TRBJ2-7
CDR3aa: ASSQVPQGNPYEQY

d_gene: TRBD1
v_gene: TRBV28
j_gene: TRBJ2-3
CDR3aa: ASSDRAGWDTQY

d_gene: .
v_gene: TRBV7-9
j_gene: TRBJ2-1
CDR3aa: ASSPSSYNEQF

d_gene: TRBD2
v_gene: TRBV9
j_gene: TRBJ2-1
CDR3aa: ASSKRSTSSTSGTTYNEQF

d_gene: TRBD1
v_gene: TRBV15
j_gene: TRBJ1-2
CDR3aa: ATSRGTDTYGYT

d_gene: TRBD1
v_gene: TRBV28
j_gene: TRBJ2-1
CDR3aa: ASSFGDSIQF

d_gene: .
v_gene: TRBV5-6
j_gene: TRBJ1-1
CDR3aa: ASSLMAAGERFVTEAF

d_gene: .
v_gene: TRBV19
j_gene: TRBJ2-7
CDR3aa: ASSMGTSYEQY

d_gene: .
v_gene: TRBV5-6
j_gene: TRBJ1-1
CDR3aa: ASSLRGNTEAF

d_gene: .
v_gene: TRBV28
j_gene: TRBJ2-1
CDR3aa: ASNRDTSEQF